The T cell receptor beta chain under discussion was sequenced for a study of blood T cells in healthy people across ages (dated by TCRdb to the mid-2010s). Regarding the complete study: Template switching captured roughly one uniquely barcoded TCR beta cDNA molecule per two T cells in model experiments. Using deep sequencing normalized with unique cDNA molecular identifiers, the study measured how TCR beta repertoire diversity changes with age. The donors were divided into four age groups: young (average around 16 years), middle-aged (approximately 41), aged (around 59) and long-lived (82). To avoid experimental bias, donors of different ages were spread randomly across the sequencing lanes. Two additional independent replicas of 1 million unique cDNA reads from the same blood draw were analyzed for two donors (one aged 18 to 30 and one aged 80 or older). Findings and caveats that apply to the study as a whole: Estimates of total diversity based on one million sequenced T cells were considered lower bounds and underestimates. Bulk unsorted PBMC profiling prevented conclusive comparison of naive and antigen-experienced compartments. The long-lived group showed more naive CD4+ T cells, fewer expanded clones and increased TCR diversity than the aged group, suggesting age selection. Observed TCR beta diversity per million T cells fell roughly linearly with age, and a significant reduction was already apparent by age around 39. A strong correlation was found between observed TCR beta diversity and the percentage of naive T cells measured by flow cytometry. Because the CMV infection status of the donors was unknown, age-related changes in expanded clonotypes may potentially have been confounded.

Inclusive of the bounding cysteine and phenylalanine, the CDR3 is 16 residues long. The sequence is cut down to CDR3 DNA, 48 bases in frame from base 1. The V end gives up 4 bases and the J end 7 bases, leaving 14 bases in the junction not matched to a gene. For CDR1 and CDR2, the germline V gene lists SGHTA and FQGNSA. Systemically healthy Caucasian individuals from Russia, approximately 39 in total and aged roughly 6 to 95 years, were included as donors. Around 10 milliliters of peripheral blood were collected from each donor into EDTA-treated Vacutainer tubes. Ficoll-Paque density-gradient centrifugation was used to isolate PBMCs, with at least 6.5 million per sample. Trizol reagent was used to extract total RNA from the PBMCs, yielding at least 5.5 micrograms per sample. The percentages of naive CD45RAhigh/CD27high T cells were determined by flow cytometry on a PBMC aliquot from every donor. Note on this clonotype: There is no known antigen for this receptor. Nothing much larger sits one base from this clone, and base qualities are not available.

The method was 5' RACE. Reads for this sample came from an Illumina HiSeq 2500. A second PCR of about 6 to 11 cycles was performed with a sample-barcoded 5' primer and a J-beta primer mix. A template-switch 5' adaptor carrying 12 random nucleotides introduced a unique molecular identifier onto each TCR beta cDNA molecule. Each sample yielded at least 2.5 million CDR3-containing paired-end reads. First-strand cDNA synthesis was performed from all RNA using the Mint cDNA synthesis kit, with priming by a TRBC-specific oligonucleotide. Following uracil-DNA glycosylase treatment, all cDNA underwent a first 18-cycle PCR with the universal primers M1SS and BC2_uni_R. Per the source publication's procedure: For normalization, 1 million high-quality reads were randomly selected from each sample, with every read carrying a distinct molecular identifier. Instead of being binned into consensus sequences, reads with shared molecular identifiers were discarded. MiTCR, set to a Q25 quality threshold and the strictest error-elimination algorithm, was used for CDR3 identification, clonotype clustering and error correction. A nonparametric unseen species model using Euler transformation provided a lower-bound estimate of total TCR beta diversity. TCRdb reprocessing: public reads trimmed at Q25 with fastp, clones called with MiXCR, in-frame beta chains kept. One record per CDR3 amino acid sequence lists the most common genes and DNA. The V and J calls were determined by TCRdb, not by the authors. This sample comprises some 550,000 distinct CDR3 sequences, less than 60% of them detected only once. The ten largest clonotypes hold about 26% of the sample.

The sequenced sample was blood. The rearranged segments are TRBV7-2 and TRBJ2-7; 9 nucleotides in the junction match TRBD1. This receptor was obtained from an elderly man in good health. CDR3 loop: CASSSQGALGYNEQYF. The sequence in DNA is TGTGCCAGCAGCTCACAGGGGGCGTTGGGGTACAATGAGCAGTACTTC.